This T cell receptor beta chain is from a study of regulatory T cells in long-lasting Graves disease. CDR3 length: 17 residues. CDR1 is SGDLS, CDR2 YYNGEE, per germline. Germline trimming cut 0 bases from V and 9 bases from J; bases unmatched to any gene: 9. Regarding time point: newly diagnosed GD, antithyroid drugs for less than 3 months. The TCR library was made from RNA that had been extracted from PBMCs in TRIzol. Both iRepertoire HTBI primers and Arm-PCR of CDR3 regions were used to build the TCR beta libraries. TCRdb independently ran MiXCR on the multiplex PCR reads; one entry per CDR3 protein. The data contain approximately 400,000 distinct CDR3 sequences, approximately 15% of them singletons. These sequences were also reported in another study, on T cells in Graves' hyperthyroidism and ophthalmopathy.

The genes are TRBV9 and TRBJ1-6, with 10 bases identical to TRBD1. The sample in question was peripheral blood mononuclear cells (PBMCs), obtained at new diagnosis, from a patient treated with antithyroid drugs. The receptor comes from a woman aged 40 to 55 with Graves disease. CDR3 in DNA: TGTGCCAGCAGCGTAGCTGCGGGACAGGGGAGCGGTTCACCCCTCCACTTT. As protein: CASSVAAGQGSGSPLHF.